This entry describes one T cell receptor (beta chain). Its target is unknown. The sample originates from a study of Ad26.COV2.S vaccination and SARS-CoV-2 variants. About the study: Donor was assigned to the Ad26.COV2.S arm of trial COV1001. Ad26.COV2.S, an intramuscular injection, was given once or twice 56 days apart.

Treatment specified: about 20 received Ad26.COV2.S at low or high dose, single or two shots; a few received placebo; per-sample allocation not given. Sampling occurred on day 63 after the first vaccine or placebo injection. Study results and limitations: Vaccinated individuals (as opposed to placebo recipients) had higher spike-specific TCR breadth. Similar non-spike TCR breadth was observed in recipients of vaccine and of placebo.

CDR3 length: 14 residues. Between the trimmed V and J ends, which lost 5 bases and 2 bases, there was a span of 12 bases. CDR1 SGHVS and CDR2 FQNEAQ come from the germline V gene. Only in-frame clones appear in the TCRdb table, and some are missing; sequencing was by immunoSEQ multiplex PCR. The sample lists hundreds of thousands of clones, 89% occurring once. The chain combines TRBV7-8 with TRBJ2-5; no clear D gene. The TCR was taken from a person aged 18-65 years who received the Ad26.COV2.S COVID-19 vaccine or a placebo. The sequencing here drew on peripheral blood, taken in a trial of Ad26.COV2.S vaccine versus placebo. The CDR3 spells CASSRGRIQETQYF. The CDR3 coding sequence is TGTGCCAGCAGCCGAGGACGGATTCAAGAGACCCAGTACTTC.